The 2 T cell receptor beta chains reported below all come from one sample, sequenced in a study of T cell repertoires in cytomegalovirus infection. From the reads, TCRdb called clonotypes with MiXCR, one entry per CDR3 protein. The sample lists hundreds of thousands of distinct CDR3 sequences; 42% were seen once. No antigen is known for these receptors. Specimen: cultured PBMCs, collected from culture after CMV antigen stimulation. All receptors come from a human donor in good health (CMV status not recorded). Some clones in this sample may be carry-over from other donors' samples.

This chain links TRBV10-3 with TRBJ1-6; a weak D match, TRBD1 (6 bases). The CDR3 is 13 residues long. In germline, CDR1 is ENHRY, CDR2 SYGVKD. Trimming removed 6 bases at V and 9 bases at J, with 12 bases between. This CDR3 is CAIREEQGSPLHF. The CDR3 DNA is TGTGCCATCAGGGAGGAACAGGGTTCACCCCTCCACTTT.

The chain combines TRBV7-9 with TRBJ1-1; a weak D match, TRBD1 (6 bases). The ends were cut back, 5 bases at V and 1 base at J, with 20 bases in the middle. The germline gives CDR1 SEHNR, CDR2 FQNEAQ (reference sequence). This CDR3 spans 17 amino acids. The CDR3 DNA reads as TGTGCCAGCAGCACCAGGACAGACTTTGCTTGGAACACTGAAGCTTTCTTT. It encodes CASSTRTDFAWNTEAFF.